Each of the 31 T cell receptor beta chains below was sequenced from the same sample in a study of persistence of HIV-infected CD4 T cells. Antigen specificity for these receptors is unknown. This was the immunoSEQ version 4 assay in survey mode. The assay was immunoSEQ multiplex PCR, and TCRdb's table has in-frame clones only and misses some. The sample has 43,000 or so clones, roughly 90% seen once; the top ten hold under 1.2%. Cells were stimulated nonspecifically with anti-CD3/anti-CD28 magnetic beads. CD4+ T cells upregulating both CD40 ligand and CD69 were sorted as responding cells. The input for sequencing was CD4+ T cells sorted from PBMCs after roughly 17-hour stimulation, taken from a patient who received antiretroviral therapy. The receptors shown here come from an adult man with HIV who was CMV-seropositive.

The V and J genes are TRBV3-1 (or the pseudogene TRBV3-2) and TRBJ2-5; maybe TRBD1 (5 bases). The germline gives CDR1 LGHDT, CDR2 YNNKEL (reference sequence). V was shortened by 0 bases and J by 5 bases, with 16 bases between the two germline ends. The length of the CDR3 is 16 residues. The CDR3 region is CASSQDLGQGEETQYF. The CDR3 region has the DNA TGTGCCAGCAGCCAAGATTTAGGGCAGGGCGAGGAGACCCAGTACTTC.

The chain carries TRBV9 and TRBJ2-3; D is possibly TRBD1 (5 bases). This CDR3 has 14 amino acids. Germline V gene sequence: CDR1 SGDLS, CDR2 YYNGEE. V lost 3 bases and J lost 1, with 9 bases in between. As DNA, the CDR3 is TGTGCCAGCAGCGCCGACAGTCGCACAGATACGCAGTATTTT. The encoded protein is CASSADSRTDTQYF.

The genes are TRBV3-1 (or the pseudogene TRBV3-2) and TRBJ2-7; perhaps D is TRBD1 or TRBD2 (7 bases each). CDR3 size: 16 residues. With 4 bases removed from V and 13 bases from J, the gap between germline ends came to 29 bases. The germline CDR1 and CDR2 sequences are LGHDT and YNNKEL (reference sequence). The CDR3 loop reads CASSLNSPGGGGQPYF. The CDR3 DNA sequence: TGTGCCAGCAGCCTCAATTCCCCCGGAGGCGGGGGACAGCCTTACTTC.

The chain is built from TRBV2 and TRBJ2-2; D unclear. The V gene's germline CDR1 is SNHLY and CDR2 FYNNEI. The CDR3 extends over 16 amino acids. Trimming left V 3 bases short and J 0 bases short, with 11 bases between. This CDR3 reads CASSESAITNTGELFF. For the CDR3, the DNA is TGTGCCAGCAGTGAGTCAGCGATTACGAACACCGGGGAGCTGTTTTTT.

J is TRBJ1-6 and V is TRBV7-2; 10 nucleotides agree with TRBD1. Germline V gene lookup returns CDR1 SGHTA and CDR2 FQGNSA. With V trimmed by 5 bases and J by 7 bases, 5 bases remained unmatched. The CDR3 runs 15 residues. The CDR3 bases are TGTGCCAGCAGCCCTCGGACAGGGGGGAATTCACCCCTCCACTTT. It is translated as CASSPRTGGNSPLHF.

In DNA, the CDR3 is TGTGCCAGTAGAATTGAGGGACAGGGGACAGATACGCAGTATTTT. This translates into CASRIEGQGTDTQYF. The chain joins TRBV19 to TRBJ2-3; TRBD1 aligns across 10 bases. The CDR3 covers 15 residues. Unmatched junction bases numbered 6, after V lost 6 bases and J lost 3 bases. Germline values: CDR1 LNHDA, CDR2 SQIVND (reference sequence).

The chain is built from TRBV18 and TRBJ1-2; perhaps TRBD1 as D (6 bases). The V and J ends lost 2 bases and 2 bases respectively, with 15 bases between them. CDR1 is KGHSH, CDR2 LQKENI, per germline. This CDR3 has 16 residues. The CDR3 DNA is TGTGCCAGCTCACCAATTTCTACAGGGATGAACTATGGCTACACCTTC. This codes for CASSPISTGMNYGYTF.

This clone was recorded only once. V usage is TRBV20-1 and J usage is TRBJ2-2; D is uncertain. This CDR3 comprises 13 residues. Trimming shortened V by 3 bases and J by 5 bases, and 10 bases separated the two germline ends. The germline V gene encodes CDR1 DFQATT and CDR2 SNEGSKA (reference sequence). The chain's CDR3 is CSASVWNTGELFF. DNA of the CDR3: TGCAGTGCTAGTGTCTGGAATACCGGGGAGCTGTTTTTT.

This chain joins TRBV3-1 (or the pseudogene TRBV3-2) and TRBJ2-1, with 8 bases lining up with TRBD2. With 3 bases clipped from V and 1 base from J, the junction kept 5 bases outside the gene matches. The CDR3 covers 16 residues. CDR1 and CDR2 from the germline V gene are LGHDT and YNNKEL (reference sequence). The CDR3 bases are TGTGCCAGCAGCCAGACTAGCGCCAGGTCCTACAATGAGCAGTTCTTC. Translating gives CASSQTSARSYNEQFF.

This clone has only a few counts. The rearrangement links TRBV19 to TRBJ1-6; 7 nucleotides line up with TRBD1. J gave up 10 bases and V 4 bases, and 10 bases lay outside the gene matches. Germline CDR1 LNHDA, CDR2 SQIVND (reference sequence). This CDR3 contains 15 residues. This CDR3 is CASSSSRGRGSPLHF. CDR3 coding DNA: TGTGCCAGTAGTAGCTCTAGGGGGCGAGGATCACCCCTCCACTTT.

This chain links TRBV5-5 with TRBJ2-7; no firm D call. V was shortened by 6 bases and J by 12 bases, with 22 bases between the two germline ends. This CDR3 has 13 residues. Germline loops: CDR1 SGHKS, CDR2 YYEKEE (reference sequence). The CDR3 loop is CASTLTLTFPGYF. CDR3 sequence (DNA): TGTGCCAGCACCCTGACTTTGACCTTCCCTGGGTACTTC.

The chain links TRBV28 to TRBJ2-1, with 13 bases matching TRBD2. Trimming removed 5 bases from V and 15 bases from J; junction bases left unmatched: 13. From germline, CDR1 is MDHEN and CDR2 SYDVKM. CDR3 length equals 15 residues. The CDR3 DNA is TGTGCCAGCAGTGTCCGAGGACTAGCGGGGGCCCGAGGGTTCTTC. Protein: CASSVRGLAGARGFF.

CDR3 nucleotides: TGCGCCAGCAGCCAGGGGGGGTACGAGCAGTACTTC. It translates to CASSQGGYEQYF. The V call is TRBV4-1, the J call TRBJ2-7; 7 bases are a match to TRBD2. V was pared by 3 bases and J by 4 bases, with 0 bases of the junction left unmatched. The CDR3 has 12 amino acids. In germline, CDR1 is MGHRA, CDR2 YSYEKL.

The chain carries TRBV19 and TRBJ2-3; D is possibly TRBD2 (5 bases). Germline CDR1 and CDR2: LNHDA and SQIVND (reference sequence). The CDR3 spans 13 residues. V was pared by 3 bases and J by 4 bases, with 8 bases between. CDR3 sequence: CASSIGLSDTQYF. The CDR3 coding sequence is TGTGCCAGTAGTATCGGACTTTCAGATACGCAGTATTTT.

V is TRBV5-6 and J is TRBJ2-2, with D maybe TRBD1 (5 bases). CDR1 is SGHDT and CDR2 is YYEEEE in the germline V gene. The CDR3 consists of 17 residues. Trimming cost V 2 bases and J 4 bases, with 18 bases left between them. CDR3 protein: CASSFFIAGMGTGELFF. CDR3 DNA: TGTGCCAGCAGCTTTTTTATTGCAGGGATGGGCACCGGGGAGCTGTTTTTT.

V is TRBV5-1 and J is TRBJ1-6; weak D call: TRBD1 (6 bases). The CDR3 consists of 16 residues. V gave up 5 bases and J gave up 3 bases, with 15 bases separating them. Germline loops: CDR1 SGHRS, CDR2 YFSETQ. The CDR3 bases are TGCGCCAGCAGTTCGAGGGCAGGGGACTATAATTCACCCCTCCACTTT. Protein: CASSSRAGDYNSPLHF.

A single count supports this clone. The V gene is TRBV5-1, the J gene TRBJ2-3; D is unclear. CDR1 and CDR2 from the germline V gene are SGHRS and YFSETQ. This CDR3 spans 12 amino acids. V was shortened by 0 bases and J by 3 bases, with 2 bases between the two germline ends. In DNA, the CDR3 is TGCGCCAGCAGCTTGGAGACAGATACGCAGTATTTT. Encoded protein: CASSLETDTQYF.

J is TRBJ1-6 and V is TRBV20-1; D might be TRBD1 (6 bases). The CDR3 spans 15 residues. V gave up 3 bases and J gave up 7 bases, with 16 bases separating them. Germline V gene lookup returns CDR1 DFQATT and CDR2 SNEGSKA (reference sequence). The CDR3 bases are TGCAGTGCTAGTTTAGGGGGAGTGGGAAATTCACCCCTCCACTTT. Protein sequence: CSASLGGVGNSPLHF.

In this sample, this clone turned up a few times. The chain uses TRBV7-2 and TRBJ1-2; unclear D gene. This CDR3 has 13 residues. Deletions cut 0 bases from V and 5 bases from J, with 7 bases between. Germline assignment: CDR1 SGHTA and CDR2 FQGNSA. CDR3 sequence: CASSLAAFYGYTF. In DNA, the CDR3 is TGTGCCAGCAGCTTAGCGGCATTTTATGGCTACACCTTC.

V usage is TRBV4-2 and J usage is TRBJ1-2; TRBD1 is a possible D gene (5 bases). Trimming took off 4 bases at V and 8 bases at J, with 14 bases between the two ends. The V gene's germline CDR1 is LGHNA and CDR2 YNFKEQ. CDR3 length equals 13 residues. The CDR3 reads CASSPLQGNGYTF. DNA for the CDR3: TGTGCCAGCAGCCCACTCCAGGGAAACGGCTACACCTTC.

The genes are TRBV18 and TRBJ1-1, with D maybe TRBD1 (5 bases). Trimming pared 3 bases from V and 0 bases from J, leaving 11 bases between. The germline V gene encodes CDR1 KGHSH and CDR2 LQKENI. This CDR3 is 15 amino acids long. The chain's CDR3 is CASSPEGTVNTEAFF. In DNA, the CDR3 is TGTGCCAGCTCACCTGAAGGGACGGTGAACACTGAAGCTTTCTTT. The full variable domain, completed using reference TRBV18 and TRBJ1-1, is NAGVMQNPRHLVRRRGQEARLRCSPMKGHSHVYWYRQLPEEGLKFMVYLQKENIIDESGMPKERFSAEFPKEGPSILRIQQVVRGDSAAYFCASSPEGTVNTEAFFGQGTRLTVV.

V gene TRBV2 combines with J gene TRBJ2-7, with TRBD1 matching 8 bases. CDR1 and CDR2 (germline): SNHLY, FYNNEI. CDR3 length equals 13 residues. Trimming removed 7 bases from V and 4 bases from J; junction bases left unmatched: 6. The CDR3 reads CASKETGDYEQYF. CDR3 DNA sequence: TGTGCCAGCAAGGAGACAGGGGATTACGAGCAGTACTTC.

The rearrangement joins TRBV11-1 to TRBJ1-1; D uncertain. The CDR3 sequence is 15 residues long. Germline V CDR1 and CDR2: SGHAT, FQDESV (reference sequence). Trimming left V 0 bases short and J 2 bases short, with 10 bases between. The CDR3 coding sequence is TGTGCCAGCAGCTTAGCGCCAACCTTTAACACTGAAGCTTTCTTT. As protein: CASSLAPTFNTEAFF.

This clone was detected a few times. The chain joins TRBV4-2 to TRBJ1-1; tentatively, D is TRBD1 (5 bases). V was trimmed by 1 base and J by 4 bases, leaving 13 bases between them. CDR3 length equals 15 residues. Germline-derived CDR1 and CDR2 are LGHNA and YNFKEQ. This CDR3 reads CASSQVGTAGTEAFF. For the CDR3, the DNA is TGTGCCAGCAGCCAAGTAGGGACCGCGGGCACTGAAGCTTTCTTT.

Note on this clone: Mismatch with germline at one junction end may stem from a read error. This rearrangement joins TRBV30 to TRBJ1-5, with D possibly TRBD1 on 6 matching bases. The CDR3 is made up of 13 amino acids. Germline CDR1 reads GTSNPN; CDR2 reads SVGIG (reference sequence). CDR3 in DNA: TGTGCCTGGAGTATCAGGGGCAAGCAGCCCCAGCATTTT. This encodes CAWSIRGKQPQHF.

V and J are TRBV6-2 or TRBV6-3 and TRBJ2-7, with D hard to call. Germline lookup yields CDR1 MNHEY and CDR2 SVGEGT. Trimming pared 4 bases from V and 3 bases from J, leaving 13 bases between. This CDR3 spans 14 amino acids. The CDR3 region is CASSLPSIGYEQYF. The CDR3 DNA reads as TGTGCCAGCAGTTTACCAAGTATCGGCTACGAGCAGTACTTC.

The chain employs TRBV12-3 or TRBV12-4 and TRBJ1-5; the D is unclear. The CDR3 is made up of 13 amino acids. Between the trimmed V and J ends, which lost 2 bases and 6 bases, there was a span of 8 bases. This CDR3 is CASSLKGAQPQHF. In nucleotides, the CDR3 is TGTGCCAGCAGTTTAAAGGGAGCTCAGCCCCAGCATTTT.

The V call is TRBV5-1, the J call TRBJ1-1, with D tentatively TRBD1 (6 bases). The germline CDR1 and CDR2 sequences are SGHRS and YFSETQ. CDR3 size: 15 residues. V was clipped by 0 bases and J by 3 bases, with 12 bases between them. This CDR3 is CASSLVTGPDTEAFF. CDR3 coding DNA: TGCGCCAGCAGCTTGGTTACAGGGCCTGACACTGAAGCTTTCTTT. Complete variable domain (other parts from reference TRBV5-1 and TRBJ1-1): KAGVTQTPRYLIKTRGQQVTLSCSPISGHRSVSWYQQTPGQGLQFLFEYFSETQRNKGNFPGRFSGRQFSNSRSEMNVSTLELGDSALYLCASSLVTGPDTEAFFGQGTRLTVV.

This sequence joins TRBV10-1 and TRBJ1-1; 11 nucleotides line up with TRBD1. Germline CDR1 WNHNN, CDR2 SYGVQD (reference sequence). The CDR3 has 15 residues. Trimming removed 6 bases from V and 6 bases from J; junction bases left unmatched: 9. The CDR3 bases are TGCGCCAGCAGCGGAGGACAGGGGGCAATCGCTGAAGCTTTCTTT. The encoded protein is CASSGGQGAIAEAFF.

This chain uses TRBV9 with TRBJ1-3; D is undetermined. Germline CDR1 SGDLS, CDR2 YYNGEE. CDR3 length: 16 amino acids. V dropped 0 bases and J dropped 0 bases, with 10 bases sitting between them. The CDR3, as DNA: TGTGCCAGCAGCGTAGAGGTAGGGCACTCTGGAAACACCATATATTTT. Its protein is CASSVEVGHSGNTIYF. The full variable domain, its missing parts supplied by reference TRBV9 and TRBJ1-3, is DSGVTQTPKHLITATGQRVTLRCSPRSGDLSVYWYQQSLDQGLQFLIQYYNGEERAKGNILERFSAQQFPDLHSELNLSSLELGDSALYFCASSVEVGHSGNTIYFGEGSWLTVV.

The rearrangement joins TRBV18 to TRBJ2-2, with TRBD1 as a possible D gene (7 bases). The CDR3 extends over 15 amino acids. Germline lookup yields CDR1 KGHSH and CDR2 LQKENI. V was trimmed by 2 bases and J by 6 bases, leaving 13 bases between them. The CDR3 nucleotides are TGTGCCAGCTCACCAGCGGGACAGCGTCCCGGGGAGCTGTTTTTT. Encoded protein: CASSPAGQRPGELFF.